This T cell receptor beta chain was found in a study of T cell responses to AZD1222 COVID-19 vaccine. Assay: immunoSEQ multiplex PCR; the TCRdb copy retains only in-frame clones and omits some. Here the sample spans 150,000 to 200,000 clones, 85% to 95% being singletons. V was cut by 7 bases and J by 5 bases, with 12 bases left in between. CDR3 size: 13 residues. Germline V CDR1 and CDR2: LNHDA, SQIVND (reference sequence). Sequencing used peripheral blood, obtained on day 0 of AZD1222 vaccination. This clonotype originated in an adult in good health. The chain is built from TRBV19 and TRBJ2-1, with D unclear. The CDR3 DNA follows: TGTGCCAGTACTGAGGACGGAGACAATGAGCAGTTCTTC. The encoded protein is CASTEDGDNEQFF.